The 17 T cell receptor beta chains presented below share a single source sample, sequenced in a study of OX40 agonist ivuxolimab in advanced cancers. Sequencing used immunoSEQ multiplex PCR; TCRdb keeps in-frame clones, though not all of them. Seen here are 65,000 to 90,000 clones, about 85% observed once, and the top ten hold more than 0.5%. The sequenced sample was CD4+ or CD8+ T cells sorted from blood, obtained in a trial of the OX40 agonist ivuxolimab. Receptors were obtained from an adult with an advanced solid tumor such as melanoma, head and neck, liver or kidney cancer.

The CDR3 here is CASTYVAGGYNEQFF. In nucleotides, the CDR3 is TGCGCCAGCACCTACGTAGCGGGAGGTTACAATGAGCAGTTCTTC. The J gene is TRBJ2-1, the V gene TRBV5-1; 10 nucleotides line up with TRBD2. V trimming: 6 bases; J trimming: 4 bases; junction bases outside the gene matches: 7. The germline gives CDR1 SGHRS, CDR2 YFSETQ. CDR3 length: 15 amino acids.

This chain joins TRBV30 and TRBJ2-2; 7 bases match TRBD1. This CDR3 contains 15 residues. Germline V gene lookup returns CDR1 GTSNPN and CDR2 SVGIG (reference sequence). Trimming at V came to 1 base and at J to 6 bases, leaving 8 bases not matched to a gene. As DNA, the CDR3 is TGTGCCTGGAGTGAATACAGGGGAGCGGCCGGGGAGCTGTTTTTT. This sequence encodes CAWSEYRGAAGELFF.

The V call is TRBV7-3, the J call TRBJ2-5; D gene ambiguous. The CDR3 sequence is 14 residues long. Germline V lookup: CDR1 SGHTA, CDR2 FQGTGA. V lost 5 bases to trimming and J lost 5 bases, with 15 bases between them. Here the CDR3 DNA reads TGTGCCAGCAGCCCCGGGCCCGGCCAGGAGACCCAGTACTTC. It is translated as CASSPGPGQETQYF.

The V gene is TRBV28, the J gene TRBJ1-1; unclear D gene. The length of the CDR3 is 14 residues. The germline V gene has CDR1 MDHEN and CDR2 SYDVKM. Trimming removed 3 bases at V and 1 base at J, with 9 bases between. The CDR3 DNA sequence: TGTGCCAGCAGTTTCGGTGTGCAGAACACTGAAGCTTTCTTT. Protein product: CASSFGVQNTEAFF.

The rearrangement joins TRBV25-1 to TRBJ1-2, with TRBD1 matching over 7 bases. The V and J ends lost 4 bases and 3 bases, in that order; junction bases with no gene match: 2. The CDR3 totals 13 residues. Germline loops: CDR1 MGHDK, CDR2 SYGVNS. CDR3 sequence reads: CASSAGTDYGYTF. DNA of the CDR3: TGTGCCAGCAGTGCCGGGACAGACTATGGCTACACCTTC.

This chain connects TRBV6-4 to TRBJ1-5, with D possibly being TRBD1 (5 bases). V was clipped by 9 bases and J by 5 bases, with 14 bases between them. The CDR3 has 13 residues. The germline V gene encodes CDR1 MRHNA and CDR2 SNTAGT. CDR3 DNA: TGTGCCAGTTCCCCCAGGGAGGATCAGCCCCAGCATTTT. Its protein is CASSPREDQPQHF.

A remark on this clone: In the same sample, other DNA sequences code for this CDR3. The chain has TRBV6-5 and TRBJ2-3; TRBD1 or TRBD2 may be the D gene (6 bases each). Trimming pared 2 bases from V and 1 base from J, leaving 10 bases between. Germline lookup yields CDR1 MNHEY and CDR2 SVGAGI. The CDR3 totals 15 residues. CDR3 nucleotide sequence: TGTGCCAGCAGTTACCAACGGGGGCGCACAGATACGCAGTATTTT. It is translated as CASSYQRGRTDTQYF.

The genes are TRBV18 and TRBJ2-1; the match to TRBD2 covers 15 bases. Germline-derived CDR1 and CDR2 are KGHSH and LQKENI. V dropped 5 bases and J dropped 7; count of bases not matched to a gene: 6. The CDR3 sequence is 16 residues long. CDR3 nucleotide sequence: TGTGCCAGCTCAGCCGGGACTAGCGGGGGGCTGAATGAGCAGTTCTTC. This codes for CASSAGTSGGLNEQFF.

The CDR3 DNA follows: TGTGCCAGCAGCTTGAAGTCCACTGCGGGACAATCTGATATCTACGAGCAGTACTTC. The encoded protein is CASSLKSTAGQSDIYEQYF. This rearrangement joins TRBV5-5 to TRBJ2-7; D may correspond to TRBD1 or TRBD2 (6 bases each). There are 19 residues in the CDR3. Germline V gives CDR1 SGHKS, CDR2 YYEKEE (reference sequence). Trimming pared 1 base from V and 3 bases from J, leaving 26 bases between.

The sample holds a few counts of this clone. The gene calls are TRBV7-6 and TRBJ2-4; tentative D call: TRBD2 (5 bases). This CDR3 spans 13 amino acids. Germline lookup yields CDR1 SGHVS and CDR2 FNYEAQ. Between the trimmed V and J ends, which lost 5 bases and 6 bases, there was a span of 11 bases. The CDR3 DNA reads TGTGCCAGCAGCCTTCGAGAGGGAAACATTCAGTACTTC. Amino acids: CASSLREGNIQYF. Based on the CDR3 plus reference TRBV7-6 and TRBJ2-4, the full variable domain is GAGVSQSPRYKVTKRGQDVALRCDPISGHVSLYWYRQALGQGPEFLTYFNYEAQQDKSGLPNDRFSAERPEGSISTLTIQRTEQRDSAMYRCASSLREGNIQYFGAGTRLSVL.

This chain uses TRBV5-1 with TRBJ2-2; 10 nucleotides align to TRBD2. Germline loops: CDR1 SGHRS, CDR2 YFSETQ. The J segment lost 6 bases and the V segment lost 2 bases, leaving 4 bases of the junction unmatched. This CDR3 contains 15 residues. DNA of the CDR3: TGCGCCAGCAGCTTAGCGGGAGGGCCCGCCGGGGAGCTGTTTTTT. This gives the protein CASSLAGGPAGELFF.

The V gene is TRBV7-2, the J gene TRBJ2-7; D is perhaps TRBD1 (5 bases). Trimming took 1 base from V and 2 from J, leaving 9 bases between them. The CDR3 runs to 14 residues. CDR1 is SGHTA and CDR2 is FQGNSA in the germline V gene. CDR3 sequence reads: CASSLGGVPYEQYF. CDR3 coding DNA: TGTGCCAGCAGCTTAGGGGGCGTCCCCTACGAGCAGTACTTC.

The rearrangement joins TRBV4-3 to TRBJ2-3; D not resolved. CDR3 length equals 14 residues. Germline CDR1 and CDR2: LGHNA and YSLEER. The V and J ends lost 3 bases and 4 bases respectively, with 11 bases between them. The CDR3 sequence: CASSQMSWADTQYF. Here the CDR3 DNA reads TGCGCCAGCAGCCAGATGAGTTGGGCAGATACGCAGTATTTT.

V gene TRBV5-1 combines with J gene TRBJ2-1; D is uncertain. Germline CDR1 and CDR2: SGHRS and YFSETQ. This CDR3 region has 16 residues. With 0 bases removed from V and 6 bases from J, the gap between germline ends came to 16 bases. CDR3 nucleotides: TGCGCCAGCAGCTTGGAGCCCACTCTCCGTGGCAATGAGCAGTTCTTC. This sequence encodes CASSLEPTLRGNEQFF.

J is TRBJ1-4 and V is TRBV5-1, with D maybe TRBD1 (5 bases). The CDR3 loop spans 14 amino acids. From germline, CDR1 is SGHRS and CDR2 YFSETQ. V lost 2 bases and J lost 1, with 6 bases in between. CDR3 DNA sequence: TGCGCCAGCAGCTTAAGGGGAACTAATGAAAAACTGTTTTTT. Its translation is CASSLRGTNEKLFF.

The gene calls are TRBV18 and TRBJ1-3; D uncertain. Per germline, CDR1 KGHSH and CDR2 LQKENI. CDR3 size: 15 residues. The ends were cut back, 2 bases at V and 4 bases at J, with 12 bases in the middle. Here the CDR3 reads CASSPSRATGNTIYF. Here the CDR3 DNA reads TGTGCCAGCTCACCATCGAGGGCAACCGGAAACACCATATATTTT.

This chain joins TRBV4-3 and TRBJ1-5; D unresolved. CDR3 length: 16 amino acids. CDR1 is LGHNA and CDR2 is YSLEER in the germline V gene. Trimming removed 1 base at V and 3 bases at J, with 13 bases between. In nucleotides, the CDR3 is TGCGCCAGCAGCCAAGGCCCCGGGCACCTCAATCAGCCCCAGCATTTT. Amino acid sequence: CASSQGPGHLNQPQHF.